The rows below give T cell receptor beta chains drawn from one sample of a study of blood T cell repertoires in COVID-19. TCRdb keeps only in-frame clones here, not all; method: immunoSEQ multiplex PCR. This table holds some 210,000 clones, roughly four fifths found once. The sample was PBMCs or T cells enriched from blood (not recorded which). These receptors all come from a man aged 40-49 years who had recovered from COVID-19. Both conserved end residues are part of each CDR3. A D gene is named only where the DNA matches it firmly. The size field is filled for only some rows; it gives once, few, many or a size class.

D: -; length: 15; size: once; J: TRBJ2-1; V: TRBV3-1/TRBV3-2; DNA: TGTGCCAGCAGCCTCAGTAGGAGCTCCTACAATGAGCAGTTCTTC; CDR3: CASSLSRSSYNEQFF
D: -; length: 15; size: -; J: TRBJ1-2; V: TRBV24-1; DNA: TGTGCCACCAGTGAAGACTCCCGAGTCGGGTATGGCTACACCTTC; CDR3: CATSEDSRVGYGYTF
D: -; length: 14; size: -; J: TRBJ1-5; V: TRBV2; DNA: TGTGCCAGCAGCCTCAGGGGTAGGGGGCAGCCCCAGCATTTT; CDR3: CASSLRGRGQPQHF
D: -; length: 15; size: few; J: TRBJ2-2; V: TRBV5-1; DNA: TGCGCCAGCAGCTTGGCGACAGGGAGGCCCGGGGAGCTGTTTTTT; CDR3: CASSLATGRPGELFF
D: TRBD2; length: 15; size: -; J: TRBJ2-1; V: TRBV7-2; DNA: TGTGCCAGCAGCTTAAGTAGCGGGAGCTATAATGAGCAGTTCTTC; CDR3: CASSLSSGSYNEQFF
D: TRBD1; length: 15; size: -; J: TRBJ1-2; V: TRBV12-5; DNA: TGTGCTAGTGGTTTGATCCCGACAGGGGAGTATGGCTACACCTTC; CDR3: CASGLIPTGEYGYTF
D: -; length: 17; size: -; J: TRBJ1-1; V: TRBV27; DNA: TGTGCCAGCAGTTTCACTCTAAAAAAACCGTTCGCCGCTGAAGCTTTCTTT; CDR3: CASSFTLKKPFAAEAFF
D: -; length: 11; size: few; J: TRBJ2-2; V: TRBV7-9; DNA: TGTGCCAGCACCACCGGCGGGGAGCTGTTTTTT; CDR3: CASTTGGELFF
D: -; length: 15; size: -; J: TRBJ1-5; V: TRBV19; DNA: TGTGCCAGTAGTCTCCGGACAGTTAGCAATCAGCCCCAGCATTTT; CDR3: CASSLRTVSNQPQHF
D: -; length: 15; size: -; J: TRBJ2-3; V: TRBV24-1; DNA: TGTGCCACCAGCGACGGGGCAGGGGGCACAGATACGCAGTATTTT; CDR3: CATSDGAGGTDTQYF